A selection of T cell receptor beta chains follows, all from one sample in a study of vaccination effects on CD4 cells after COVID-19. Their specific antigens are unknown. Clones were read by immunoSEQ multiplex PCR, and TCRdb kept only the in-frame ones, dropping some. The table shows roughly 30,000 clones, with 65% to 80% occurring only once. The sequenced sample was CD4+ T cells from PBMCs cultured with HCoV-NL63 spike peptides, obtained after COVID-19 vaccination. The origin of the receptors is a human donor who received a COVID-19 vaccine. Each CDR3 is given with its conserved first and last residue. The order of the fields is clone size, J gene, D gene, V gene, CDR3 DNA, CDR3 protein. A D gene is named only where the DNA matches it firmly. Expanded clones are given a class, and other clones once, few, many or no size at all.

few TRBJ1-6 TRBD1 TRBV19 TGTGCCAGTAGGGATCCGGACAGGGGCTATAATTCACCCCTCCACTTT CASRDPDRGYNSPLHF
- TRBJ1-2 TRBD1 TRBV5-1 TGCGCCAGCAGCTACGGGACAGGGATAAATGGCTACACCTTC CASSYGTGINGYTF
- TRBJ1-6 - TRBV14 TGTGCCAGCAGCCAGGGAACCTATAATTCACCCCTCCACTTT CASSQGTYNSPLHF
- TRBJ1-1 - TRBV18 TGTGCCAGCTCACCTCCAGGGGCCCGAGGGAACACTGAAGCTTTCTTT CASSPPGARGNTEAFF
- TRBJ2-5 - TRBV5-1 TGCGCCAGCACGTCGGGGAGTAAGGAGGAGACCCAGTACTTC CASTSGSKEETQYF
- TRBJ2-7 TRBD2 TRBV5-6 TGTGCCAGCAGCTTGGGGCGGGAGCGCTCCTACGAGCAGTACTTC CASSLGRERSYEQYF
- TRBJ1-5 - TRBV7-9 TGTGCCAGCAGCGCTTGGGGGGCGGACAATCAGCCCCAGCATTTT CASSAWGADNQPQHF
- TRBJ1-2 - TRBV10-1 TGCGCCAGCAGTGAGCAGGGGAGATATGGCTACACCTTC CASSEQGRYGYTF
- TRBJ1-2 - TRBV20-1 TGCACCATTTCCGCGAACTATGGCTACACCTTC CTISANYGYTF
- TRBJ2-1 TRBD2 TRBV5-1 TGCGCCAGCAGCCTGGGACTAGCGGGAAGTGAGCAGTTCTTC CASSLGLAGSEQFF
- TRBJ1-1 - TRBV5-6 TGTGCCAGCAGCTTGAGGGTCTTTGCTGAAGCTTTCTTT CASSLRVFAEAFF
- TRBJ1-1 - TRBV6-5 TGTGCCAGCAATAGAAACTATAACACTGAAGCTTTCTTT CASNRNYNTEAFF
few TRBJ1-1 - TRBV6-5 TGTGCCAGCAGTTTTAGGACGAACACTGAAGCTTTCTTT CASSFRTNTEAFF
- TRBJ1-5 TRBD1 TRBV18 TGTGCCAGCTCATCACAGGGGGCTGTGGGCAATCAGCCCCAGCATTTT CASSSQGAVGNQPQHF
- TRBJ1-6 - TRBV6-5 TGTGCCAGCAGTTACTCGACAGGAAGTAATTCACCCCTCCACTTT CASSYSTGSNSPLHF
- TRBJ2-5 - TRBV15 TGTGCCACCAGTGGGACAGTGGGGGGGGAGACCCAGTACTTC CATSGTVGGETQYF
- TRBJ1-5 TRBD1 TRBV29-1 TGCAGCGTTCTGGACAGGGGCCAGCCCCAGCATTTT CSVLDRGQPQHF
- TRBJ2-1 TRBD2 TRBV12-3/TRBV12-4 TGTGCCAGCAGGCCCAGCGGGATCGAATTTCAGTTCTTC CASRPSGIEFQFF
- TRBJ2-7 TRBD2 TRBV6-5 TGTGCCAGCAGTCACCTCACTAGCGGGGGCTTCGAGCAGTACTTC CASSHLTSGGFEQYF
- TRBJ2-1 TRBD2 TRBV6-5 TGTGCCAGCAGTAAACTAGCGGGGTACAATGAGCAGTTCTTC CASSKLAGYNEQFF
- TRBJ1-4 - TRBV18 TGTGCCAGCTCACCACGGACAGAAGAACGTGAAAAACTGTTTTTT CASSPRTEEREKLFF
- TRBJ2-7 TRBD1 TRBV10-3 TGTGCCAGCGCCGGGACAGGCTTCTCCTACGAGCAGTACTTC CASAGTGFSYEQYF
- TRBJ1-1 - TRBV7-9 TGTGCCAGCAGCTTCGTAGGAGGGGCCGGAACTGAAGCTTTCTTT CASSFVGGAGTEAFF
- TRBJ2-5 TRBD1 TRBV3-1/TRBV3-2 TGTGCCAGCAGTGGCCGGGACAGACAAGAGACCCAGTACTTC CASSGRDRQETQYF
- TRBJ1-5 - TRBV5-6 TGTGCCAGCAGCTTGAGGTCAGGTGGCAATCAGCCCCAGCATTTT CASSLRSGGNQPQHF
- TRBJ2-3 - TRBV2 TGTGCCAGCAGTGAGAGTCTCAGGGTGTATACAGATACGCAGTATTTT CASSESLRVYTDTQYF
- TRBJ1-6 - TRBV6-5 TGTGCCAGCAGTTACTCGACAGTGTATAATTCACCCCTCCACTTT CASSYSTVYNSPLHF
few TRBJ1-2 - TRBV14 TGTGCCAGCAGCCAAGGGAGGGCCTACACCTTC CASSQGRAYTF
- TRBJ2-2 - TRBV3-1/TRBV3-2 TGTGCCAGCAGCCAACTACTAGAGTCGGGGGAGCTGTTTTTT CASSQLLESGELFF
- TRBJ1-1 - TRBV27 TGTGCCAGCAGTCCAAACGGGAAGGCTGAAGCTTTCTTT CASSPNGKAEAFF
- TRBJ2-5 TRBD1 TRBV5-1 TGCGCCAGCAGTCGGAACAGGGGGCAAGAGACCCAGTACTTC CASSRNRGQETQYF
- TRBJ1-1 - TRBV2 TGTGCCAGCAGTGTGGTGGAGAACACTGAAGCTTTCTTT CASSVVENTEAFF
few TRBJ1-1 - TRBV19 TGTGCCAGTAGTATAAGCTTCGGGCAGAACACTGAAGCTTTCTTT CASSISFGQNTEAFF
- TRBJ1-5 - TRBV6-5 TGTGCCAGCAGCCATAACAGGGAAGGACAGCCCCAGCATTTT CASSHNREGQPQHF
- TRBJ1-5 - TRBV18 TGTGCCAGCTCAGAAAATTATAGCAATCAGCCCCAGCATTTT CASSENYSNQPQHF
- TRBJ2-7 - TRBV7-9 TGTGCCAGCAGCTTCGGATCTGGGCATGACGAGCAGTACTTC CASSFGSGHDEQYF
few TRBJ2-3 - TRBV18 TGTGCCAGCTCACAATACACAGAATCCACAGATACGCAGTATTTT CASSQYTESTDTQYF
- TRBJ1-2 - TRBV12-3/TRBV12-4 TGTGCCAGCAGTTTCGGCCCTTTCAATGGCTACACCTTC CASSFGPFNGYTF
- TRBJ1-3 - TRBV7-9 TGTGCCAGCAGCCAAGGACAAGCCTCTGGAAACACCATATATTTT CASSQGQASGNTIYF
medium-sized TRBJ1-2 - TRBV10-3 TGTGCCATCACTAAGAGGGGGGGAGAAACAAGGGATGGCTACACCTTC CAITKRGGETRDGYTF
- TRBJ1-2 TRBD1 TRBV11-2 TGTGCCAGCAGAAATCACCGGGACAGGGACGGCTACACCTTC CASRNHRDRDGYTF
few TRBJ2-7 TRBD1 TRBV6-1 TGTGCCAGCAGTGAAAGGGACAGGGCCTACGAGCAGTACTTC CASSERDRAYEQYF
once TRBJ1-2 - TRBV13 TGTGCCAGCAGCTTAGGGGCACAAATAAGGAACTATGGCTACACCTTC CASSLGAQIRNYGYTF
- TRBJ1-5 - TRBV29-1 TGCAGCGTTGGGGATCCGAATCAGCCCCAGCATTTT CSVGDPNQPQHF
- TRBJ2-7 TRBD1 TRBV18 TGTGCCAGCTCACCACGGGCCCCGGGACAGGGGGCCTCTAACGAGCAGTACTTC CASSPRAPGQGASNEQYF
- TRBJ1-2 - TRBV27 TGTGCCAGCAGTTTGATCCAGGGGTTGGCCTATGGCTACACCTTC CASSLIQGLAYGYTF
- TRBJ2-5 TRBD1 TRBV5-1 TGCGCCAGCAGCCAACCGGGACAGGGGAGGGAGACCCAGTACTTC CASSQPGQGRETQYF
- TRBJ1-1 - TRBV7-8 TGTGCCAGCAGCTTAGGGGAGACTGAAGCTTTCTTT CASSLGETEAFF
- TRBJ1-4 - TRBV3-1/TRBV3-2 TGTGCCAGCAGCCAAGATCGGGGGCGAGAACTGTTTTTT CASSQDRGRELFF
- TRBJ1-2 - TRBV27 TGTGCCAGCAGTCCAGCCGGGGGCGCGTTCCCCTATGGCTACACCTTC CASSPAGGAFPYGYTF
once TRBJ2-1 - TRBV2 TGTGCCAGCACCGGCCGGGGCACTAGCGAGCAGTTCTTC CASTGRGTSEQFF
- TRBJ1-2 TRBD1 TRBV7-6 TGTGCCAGCAGCCCAGAATCAGGGGGGTGGGACTACACCTTC CASSPESGGWDYTF
- TRBJ2-1 TRBD2 TRBV15 TGTGCCACCAGCAGACCGGCCAGCGGGAAGGGCAATGAGCAGTTCTTC CATSRPASGKGNEQFF
- TRBJ1-2 TRBD1 TRBV30 TGTGCCTGGAGTCAAACAGTTCAGGGGGGTGGCTACACCTTC CAWSQTVQGGGYTF